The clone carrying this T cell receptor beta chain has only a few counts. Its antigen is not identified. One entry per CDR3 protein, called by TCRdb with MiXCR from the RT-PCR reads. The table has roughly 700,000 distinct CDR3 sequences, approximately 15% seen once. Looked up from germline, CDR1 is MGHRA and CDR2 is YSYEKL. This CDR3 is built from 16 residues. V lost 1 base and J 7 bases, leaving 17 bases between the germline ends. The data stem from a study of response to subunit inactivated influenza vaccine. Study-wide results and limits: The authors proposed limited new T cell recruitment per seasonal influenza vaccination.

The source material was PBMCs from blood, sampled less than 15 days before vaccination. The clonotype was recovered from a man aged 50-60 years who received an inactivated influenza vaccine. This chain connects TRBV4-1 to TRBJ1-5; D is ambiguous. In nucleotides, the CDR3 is TGCGCCAGCAGCCAAGGGTATCTTACGGGGAGCCAGCCCCAGCATTTT. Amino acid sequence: CASSQGYLTGSQPQHF.